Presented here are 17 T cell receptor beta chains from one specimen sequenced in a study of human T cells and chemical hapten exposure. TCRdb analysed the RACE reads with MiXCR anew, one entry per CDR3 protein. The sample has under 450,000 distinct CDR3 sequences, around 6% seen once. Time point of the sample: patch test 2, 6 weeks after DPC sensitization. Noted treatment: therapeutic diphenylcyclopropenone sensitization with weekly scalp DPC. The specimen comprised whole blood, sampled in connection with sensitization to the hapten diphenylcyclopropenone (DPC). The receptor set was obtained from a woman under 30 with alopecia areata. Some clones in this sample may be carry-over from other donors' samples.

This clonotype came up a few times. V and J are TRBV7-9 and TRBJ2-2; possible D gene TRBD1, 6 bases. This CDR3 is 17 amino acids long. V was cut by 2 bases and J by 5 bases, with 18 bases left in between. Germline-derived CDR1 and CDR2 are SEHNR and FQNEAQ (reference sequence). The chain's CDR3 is CASSLPPWDTRTGELFF. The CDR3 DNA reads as TGTGCCAGCAGCTTACCCCCTTGGGACACCAGGACCGGGGAGCTGTTTTTT.

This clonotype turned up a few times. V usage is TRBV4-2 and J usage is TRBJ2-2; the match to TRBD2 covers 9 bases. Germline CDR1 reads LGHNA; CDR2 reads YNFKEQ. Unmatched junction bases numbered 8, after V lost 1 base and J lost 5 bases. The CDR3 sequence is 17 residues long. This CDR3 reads CASSQVSAGGRTGELFF. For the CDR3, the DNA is TGTGCCAGCAGCCAAGTCTCTGCGGGGGGGCGAACCGGGGAGCTGTTTTTT.

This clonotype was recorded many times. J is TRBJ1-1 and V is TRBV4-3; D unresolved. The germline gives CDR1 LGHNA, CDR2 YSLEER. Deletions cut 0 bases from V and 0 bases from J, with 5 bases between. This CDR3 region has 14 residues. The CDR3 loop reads CASSQDRLNTEAFF. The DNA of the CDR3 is TGCGCCAGCAGCCAAGATCGACTGAACACTGAAGCTTTCTTT.

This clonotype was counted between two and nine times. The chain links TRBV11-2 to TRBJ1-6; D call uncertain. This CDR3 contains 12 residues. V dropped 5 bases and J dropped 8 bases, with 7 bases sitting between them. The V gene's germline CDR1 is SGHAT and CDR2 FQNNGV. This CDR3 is CASSKTYSPLHF. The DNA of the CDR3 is TGTGCCAGCAGCAAGACCTATTCACCCCTCCACTTT.

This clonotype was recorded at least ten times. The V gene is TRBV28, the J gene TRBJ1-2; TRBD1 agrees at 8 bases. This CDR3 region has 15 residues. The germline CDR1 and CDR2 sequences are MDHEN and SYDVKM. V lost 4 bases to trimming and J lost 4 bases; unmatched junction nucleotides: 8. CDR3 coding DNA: TGTGCCAGCAGTTCACAGGGGGAGTACCCCTATGGCTACACCTTC. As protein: CASSSQGEYPYGYTF.

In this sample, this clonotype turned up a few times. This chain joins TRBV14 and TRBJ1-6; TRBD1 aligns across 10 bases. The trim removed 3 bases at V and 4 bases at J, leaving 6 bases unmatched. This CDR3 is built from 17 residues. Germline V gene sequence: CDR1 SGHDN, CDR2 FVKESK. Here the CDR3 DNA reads TGTGCCAGCAGCCAGGGGGGACAGGGGATGTATAATTCACCCCTCCACTTT. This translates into CASSQGGQGMYNSPLHF.

For the CDR3, the DNA is TGCGCCAGCAGCTTGAAAACGACAGACCACCGCACAGATACGCAGTATTTT. It translates to CASSLKTTDHRTDTQYF. The rearrangement links TRBV5-1 to TRBJ2-3, with D perhaps TRBD1 (5 bases). V dropped 1 base and J dropped 1 base, with 16 bases sitting between them. This CDR3 comprises 17 residues. The germline V gene encodes CDR1 SGHRS and CDR2 YFSETQ.

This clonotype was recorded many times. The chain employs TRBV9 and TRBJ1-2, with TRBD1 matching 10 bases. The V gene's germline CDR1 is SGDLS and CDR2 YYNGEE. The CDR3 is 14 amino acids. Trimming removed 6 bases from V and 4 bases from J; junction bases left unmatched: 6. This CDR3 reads CASTPGDRGYGYTF. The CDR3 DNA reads TGTGCCAGCACCCCAGGGGACAGGGGCTATGGCTACACCTTC.

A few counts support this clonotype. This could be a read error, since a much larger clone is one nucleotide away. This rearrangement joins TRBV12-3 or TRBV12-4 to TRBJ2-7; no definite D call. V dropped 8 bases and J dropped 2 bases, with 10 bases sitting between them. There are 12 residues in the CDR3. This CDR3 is CASCSVTYEQYF. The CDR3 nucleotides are TGTGCCAGCTGTTCCGTGACCTACGAGCAGTACTTC.

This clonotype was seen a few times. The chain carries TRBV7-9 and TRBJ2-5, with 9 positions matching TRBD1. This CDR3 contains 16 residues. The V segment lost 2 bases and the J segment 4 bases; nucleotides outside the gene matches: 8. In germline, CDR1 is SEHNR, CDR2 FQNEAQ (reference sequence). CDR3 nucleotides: TGTGCCAGCAGCTTAAGGCACAGGGGGCAGGGAGAGACCCAGTACTTC. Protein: CASSLRHRGQGETQYF.

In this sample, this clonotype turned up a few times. The CDR3 is CSARARGRSYNEQFF. Here the CDR3 DNA reads TGCAGTGCTAGAGCTCGGGGACGTTCCTACAATGAGCAGTTCTTC. The chain combines TRBV20-1 with TRBJ2-1, with D tentatively TRBD1 or TRBD2 (5 bases each). V shed 1 base and J shed 1 base, with 11 bases lying between them. This CDR3 spans 15 amino acids. From germline, CDR1 is DFQATT and CDR2 SNEGSKA (reference sequence).

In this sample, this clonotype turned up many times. The CDR3, as DNA: TGCAGTGCTAGAATAATCGAAGCAAAGAGCACAGATACGCAGTATTTT. This translates into CSARIIEAKSTDTQYF. The V and J genes are TRBV20-1 and TRBJ2-3; unclear D gene. The CDR3 runs to 16 residues. Per the germline V gene, CDR1 is DFQATT and CDR2 is SNEGSKA (reference sequence). Trimming shortened V by 2 bases and J by 0 bases, and 15 bases separated the two germline ends.

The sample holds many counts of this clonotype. The CDR3 DNA reads as TGTGCCAGCAGCAATGGACGGGGGAACACTGAAGCTTTCTTT. Its protein is CASSNGRGNTEAFF. J is TRBJ1-1 and V is TRBV14, with no clear D. Trimming removed 5 bases from V and 1 base from J, with 11 bases in between. CDR1 SGHDN and CDR2 FVKESK come from the germline V gene. The CDR3 totals 14 residues.

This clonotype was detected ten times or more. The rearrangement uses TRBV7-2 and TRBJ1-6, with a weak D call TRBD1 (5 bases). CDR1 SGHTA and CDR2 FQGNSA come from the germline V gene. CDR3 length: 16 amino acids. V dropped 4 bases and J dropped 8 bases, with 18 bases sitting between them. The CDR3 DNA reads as TGTGCCAGCAGCTCTGGGGCCGGCAGTAGTTATTCACCCCTCCACTTT. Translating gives CASSSGAGSSYSPLHF.

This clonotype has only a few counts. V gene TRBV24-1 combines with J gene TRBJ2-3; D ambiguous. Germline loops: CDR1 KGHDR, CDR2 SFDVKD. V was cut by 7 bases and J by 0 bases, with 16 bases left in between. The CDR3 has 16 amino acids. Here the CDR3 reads CATRPSEVTSTDTQYF. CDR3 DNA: TGTGCCACCAGGCCCAGCGAAGTTACTAGCACAGATACGCAGTATTTT.

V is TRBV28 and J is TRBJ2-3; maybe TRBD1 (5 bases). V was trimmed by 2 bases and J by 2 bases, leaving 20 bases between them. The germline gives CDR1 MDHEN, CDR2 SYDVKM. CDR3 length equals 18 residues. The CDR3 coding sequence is TGTGCCAGCAGTTTAGCGATAACACGGCCAGGGCACACAGATACGCAGTATTTT. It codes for CASSLAITRPGHTDTQYF.

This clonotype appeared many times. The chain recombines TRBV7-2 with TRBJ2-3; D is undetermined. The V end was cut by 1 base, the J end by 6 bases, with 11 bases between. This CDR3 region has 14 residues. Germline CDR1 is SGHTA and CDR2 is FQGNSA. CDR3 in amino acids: CASSLGGVADTQYF. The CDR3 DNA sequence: TGTGCCAGCAGCTTAGGCGGAGTGGCGGATACGCAGTATTTT.